This entry lists 10 T cell receptor beta chains sequenced from one sample in a study of CD8 T cells in Susac syndrome. With random hexamers, reverse transcription was performed on 0.5 to 1 ug of RNA. Each CDR3 protein is one row after TCRdb ran MiXCR on the immunoSEQ multiplex PCR reads. The sample has some 160,000 distinct CDR3 sequences, 94% seen once. The sequenced sample was CD4+ T cells from PBMCs. All receptors derive from a human donor with Susac syndrome.

The chain recombines TRBV5-1 with TRBJ2-1, with 9 bases aligning to TRBD2. This CDR3 spans 15 amino acids. The V and J ends lost 7 bases and 1 base, in that order; junction bases with no gene match: 6. Per the germline V gene, CDR1 is SGHRS and CDR2 is YFSETQ. The CDR3 DNA reads as TGCGCCAGCCGATCTAGCGGGGCTTCCTACAATGAGCAGTTCTTC. This codes for CASRSSGASYNEQFF.

The J gene is TRBJ2-7, the V gene TRBV4-2; tentatively, D is TRBD1 (5 bases). Germline loops: CDR1 LGHNA, CDR2 YNFKEQ. The CDR3 is made up of 16 amino acids. Trimming took off 2 bases at V and 0 bases at J, with 14 bases between the two ends. This CDR3 reads CASSQKLTAYSYEQYF. The DNA of the CDR3 is TGTGCCAGCAGCCAAAAACTGACAGCTTACTCCTACGAGCAGTACTTC.

The chain joins TRBV6-2 or TRBV6-3 to TRBJ1-1; D may be TRBD1 (5 bases). Germline CDR1 is MNHEY and CDR2 is SVGEGT. V was cut by 5 bases and J by 10 bases, with 14 bases left in between. This CDR3 is 12 amino acids long. This CDR3 is CASSDPGDGAFF. The CDR3 DNA follows: TGTGCCAGCAGTGATCCGGGGGACGGAGCTTTCTTT.

The rearrangement links TRBV5-1 to TRBJ2-7; 8 nucleotides match TRBD1. The trim removed 3 bases at V and 2 bases at J, leaving 4 bases unmatched. The CDR3 has 14 residues. Germline CDR1 SGHRS, CDR2 YFSETQ. This CDR3 reads CASSSAGQAYEQYF. The CDR3 nucleotides are TGCGCCAGCAGCTCTGCGGGACAGGCCTACGAGCAGTACTTC. The variable domain in full, completed from reference TRBV5-1 and TRBJ2-7, reads KAGVTQTPRYLIKTRGQQVTLSCSPISGHRSVSWYQQTPGQGLQFLFEYFSETQRNKGNFPGRFSGRQFSNSRSEMNVSTLELGDSALYLCASSSAGQAYEQYFGPGTRLTVT.

The rearrangement joins TRBV15 to TRBJ2-7; D might be TRBD1 or TRBD2, each matching 5 bases. The CDR3 loop spans 14 amino acids. The V gene lost 5 bases and the J gene lost 4 bases, with 15 bases spanning the gap. CDR1 LNHNV and CDR2 YYDKDF come from the germline V gene (reference sequence). The CDR3: CATSPRDGGYEQYF. CDR3 DNA: TGTGCCACCAGCCCACGGGACGGCGGATACGAGCAGTACTTC.

The chain carries TRBV6-1 and TRBJ2-3; D tentatively reads TRBD1 or TRBD2 (7 bases each). Germline V gene lookup returns CDR1 MNHNS and CDR2 SASEGT. V was trimmed by 7 bases and J by 0 bases, leaving 20 bases between them. The CDR3 is 17 residues long. CDR3 sequence: CASIRRGGGPSTDTQYF. The CDR3 DNA follows: TGTGCCAGCATTCGAAGGGGAGGGGGCCCTAGCACAGATACGCAGTATTTT.

This rearrangement joins TRBV29-1 to TRBJ2-1, with D possibly matching TRBD2 (5 bases). The V gene lost 6 bases and the J gene lost 0 bases, with 12 bases spanning the gap. The CDR3 has 14 amino acids. Per the germline V gene, CDR1 is SQVTM and CDR2 is ANQGSEA. Here the CDR3 reads CSVSVAPSYNEQFF. CDR3 coding DNA: TGCAGCGTGTCTGTAGCGCCCTCCTACAATGAGCAGTTCTTC.

The gene calls are TRBV19 and TRBJ2-6, with D maybe TRBD1 (6 bases). The V end was cut by 5 bases, the J end by 2 bases, with 10 bases between. CDR1 is LNHDA, CDR2 SQIVND, per germline (reference sequence). The CDR3 is 15 amino acids. CDR3 region: CASSSQGAGANVLTF. In nucleotides, the CDR3 is TGTGCCAGTAGTTCACAGGGTGCTGGGGCCAACGTCCTGACTTTC.

The chain uses TRBV20-1 and TRBJ1-5; D remains unclear. This CDR3 has 15 amino acids. Germline V CDR1 and CDR2: DFQATT, SNEGSKA (reference sequence). CDR3 residues: CTSSLRRYSNQPQHF. The CDR3 DNA sequence: TGCACCAGTAGCCTCAGGCGTTATAGCAATCAGCCCCAGCATTTT.

V gene TRBV5-4 combines with J gene TRBJ2-5; 10 nucleotides align to TRBD1. The CDR3 has 17 amino acids. CDR1 and CDR2 (germline): SGHNT, YYREEE (reference sequence). The V gene end was trimmed by 0 bases and the J gene end by 5 bases; junction bases not matched to a gene: 10. CDR3 in DNA: TGTGCCAGCAGCTTGGGGGCCGGGACAGGGGTTGGTGAGACCCAGTACTTC. Translating it yields CASSLGAGTGVGETQYF. Drawing the rest from reference TRBV5-4 and TRBJ2-5, the complete variable domain is ETGVTQSPTHLIKTRGQQVTLRCSSQSGHNTVSWYQQALGQGPQFIFQYYREEENGRGNFPPRFSGLQFPNYSSELNVNALELDDSALYLCASSLGAGTGVGETQYFGPGTRLLVL.